This TCR beta chain is drawn from a study of shared clonotypes between healthy human individuals. V gave up 0 bases and J gave up 8 bases, with 9 bases separating them. Germline lookup yields CDR1 SGHVS and CDR2 FNYEAQ. The CDR3 consists of 13 residues. Findings of the study overall: Read depth was anticipated to influence clonotype sharing among donors. Represented diversity (both genetic and exposure-history) was limited by the small number of donors. Researchers found naive subsets generally carried larger estimated richness than memory subsets.

About this clone: Antigen: not known.

As handled by the study authors: Filtering was not the same, since immunoSEQ gave junction-only sequences without quality scores. Measured with immunoSEQ multiplex PCR; TCRdb has only the in-frame clones, and not every one. V, J and clone size are those of that table, while D and trimming were read from the DNA. The sample includes 1,500,000 or so clones, about 98.5% of them seen just once. The gene calls are TRBV7-6 and TRBJ2-3; D is ambiguous. The sample consisted of naive CD4+ T cells sorted from blood. As to subset: CD45RA+ positively selected. This receptor was identified in a man under 40 in good health. The CDR3 sequence: CASSLADGFTQYF. CDR3 nucleotides: TGTGCCAGCAGCTTAGCGGACGGTTTTACGCAGTATTTT.